The table lists the clone carrying this T cell receptor beta chain with many counts. This record belongs to a study of T cells in Graves' hyperthyroidism and ophthalmopathy. Authors of the study amplified TCR beta CDR3 regions from RNA transcripts. TCR CDR3 regions were first amplified by RT-PCR with HTBI primers. TCRdb reprocessed the multiplex PCR reads via MiXCR and lists one record per CDR3 protein. The data show 300,000 to 350,000 distinct CDR3 sequences, with about 15% seen just once and 20% to 25% held by the top ten. Germline CDR1 SGHTA, CDR2 FQGNSA. Trimming took off 4 bases at V and 4 bases at J, with 9 bases between the two ends. CDR3 size: 13 residues.

This clonotype originated in a woman aged 30 to 39 with Graves' hyperthyroidism. Sequenced material: blood. The chain couples TRBV7-2 to TRBJ2-3; D gene ambiguous. Here the CDR3 reads CASSSRPPDTQYF. The CDR3, as DNA: TGTGCCAGCAGCTCCCGTCCCCCAGATACGCAGTATTTT.